This T cell receptor (beta chain) comes out of a study of T cells in Graves' hyperthyroidism and ophthalmopathy. The CDR3 contains 11 residues. Looked up from germline, CDR1 is GTSNPN and CDR2 is SVGIG (reference sequence). V dropped 0 bases and J dropped 11 bases, with 10 bases sitting between them. Study-wide results and limits: Blood shared most expanded thyroid clonotypes above 0.001. Ophthalmopathy and stable hyperthyroidism were separated by a 13 V-J model.

The source material, RNA transcripts, was used to amplify TCR beta CDR3 regions. HTBI primers were employed in a first-round RT-PCR of the TCR CDR3. TCRdb re-derived calls from the multiplex PCR reads in MiXCR, one entry per CDR3 protein. The sample carries 490,000 or so distinct CDR3 sequences, 15% to 20% recorded once. With regard to this clonotype: Its cognate antigen is unknown.

Each 10 ml fresh peripheral blood draw supplied the PBMCs. The receptor comes from a man aged 35-49 years with Graves' ophthalmopathy. The material sequenced was blood. This chain links TRBV30 with TRBJ1-1, with a tentative D call TRBD1 (5 bases). The CDR3 protein is CAWSVARDAFF. CDR3 nucleotides: TGTGCCTGGAGTGTAGCCAGGGACGCTTTCTTT. Drawing the rest from reference TRBV30 and TRBJ1-1, the complete variable domain is SQTIHQWPATLVQPVGSPLSLECTVEGTSNPNLYWYRQAAGRGLQLLFYSVGIGQISSEVPQNLSASRPQDRQFILSSKKLLLSDSGFYLCAWSVARDAFFGQGTRLTVV.